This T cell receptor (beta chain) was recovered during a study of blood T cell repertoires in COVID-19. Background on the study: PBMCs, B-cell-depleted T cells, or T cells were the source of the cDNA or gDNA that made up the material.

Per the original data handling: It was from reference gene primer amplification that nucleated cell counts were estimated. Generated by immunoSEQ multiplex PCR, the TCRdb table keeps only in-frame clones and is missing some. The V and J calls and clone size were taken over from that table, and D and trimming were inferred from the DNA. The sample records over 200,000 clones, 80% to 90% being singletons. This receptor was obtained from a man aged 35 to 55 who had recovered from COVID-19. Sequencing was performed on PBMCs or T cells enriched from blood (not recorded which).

CDR3 protein: CASSEVVNRANEKLFF. Here the CDR3 DNA reads TGTGCCAGCAGTGAAGTAGTTAACAGGGCTAATGAAAAACTGTTTTTT. The V call is TRBV6-1, the J call TRBJ1-4, with D perhaps TRBD1 (6 bases). The ends were cut back, 1 base at V and 3 bases at J, with 12 bases in the middle. Per the germline V gene, CDR1 is MNHNS and CDR2 is SASEGT. The CDR3 extends over 16 amino acids.